The next 5 T cell receptor beta chains were all read from a single sample in a study of T cell repertoires in cytomegalovirus infection. These receptors' targets are unknown. Each CDR3 protein is one row after TCRdb ran MiXCR on the reads. The data hold hundreds of thousands of distinct CDR3 sequences, with approximately 31% observed a single time. Material: cultured CD8+ T cells from PBMCs, obtained from culture after CMV antigen stimulation. The source of these receptors is a human donor in good health (CMV status not recorded). Some clones in this sample may be carry-over from other donors' samples.

The CDR3 nucleotides read TGTGCCAGCAGCCCGACGCACCCTGAAGCTTTCTTT. Translating gives CASSPTHPEAFF. The gene calls are TRBV9 and TRBJ1-1, with D unclear. The V end was cut by 4 bases, the J end by 6 bases, with 10 bases between. The CDR3 is 12 amino acids. The germline V gene encodes CDR1 SGDLS and CDR2 YYNGEE.

This clonotype showed up many times. V gene TRBV11-1 combines with J gene TRBJ1-1, with 7 bases aligning to TRBD1. This CDR3 is built from 13 residues. Trimming took 8 bases from V and 4 from J; bases not matched to a gene: 7. CDR1 is SGHAT, CDR2 FQDESV, per germline (reference sequence). The chain's CDR3 is CASDDRASTEAFF. CDR3 in DNA: TGTGCCAGCGATGACAGGGCTAGCACTGAAGCTTTCTTT.

Comment on this clonotype: Its ends do not fully match the called genes, so a read error is possible. The CDR3 region has the DNA TGTGCCAACAGCTTAGGGACAGGGGCTACCTACAATGAGCAGTTCTTC. Protein sequence: CANSLGTGATYNEQFF. The chain recombines TRBV7-6 with TRBJ2-1; 10 nucleotides match TRBD1. This CDR3 spans 16 amino acids. The germline gives CDR1 SGHVS, CDR2 FNYEAQ.

The rearrangement links TRBV6-1 to TRBJ1-5; TRBD1 aligns across 9 bases. The CDR3 spans 16 residues. The germline V gene encodes CDR1 MNHNS and CDR2 SASEGT. The V segment lost 10 bases and the J segment 3 bases; nucleotides outside the gene matches: 13. This CDR3 reads CANIVLTGGVNQPQHF. In DNA, the CDR3 is TGTGCCAACATCGTCTTGACAGGGGGAGTCAATCAGCCCCAGCATTTT.

The V call is TRBV6-6, the J call TRBJ2-7, with D maybe TRBD1 (5 bases). This CDR3 has 13 amino acids. Germline lookup yields CDR1 MNHNY and CDR2 SVGAGI (reference sequence). Trimming took 4 bases from V and 2 from J, leaving 9 bases between them. The CDR3 DNA sequence: TGTGCCAGCAGTTCGGACACACCCTACGAGCAGTACGTC. Protein sequence: CASSSDTPYEQYV.